Listed here are 21 T cell receptor beta chains from one sample, sequenced in a study of radiotherapy plus CTLA-4 blockade in lung cancer. This table comes from immunoSEQ multiplex PCR, and its TCRdb copy is limited to in-frame clones, with some not included. The sample gives roughly 42,000 clones, approximately 79% of which show up once; more than 20% is in the top ten. This material consisted of peripheral blood, taken from a patient treated with radiotherapy plus ipilimumab. These receptors were obtained from a human donor with non-small cell lung cancer that progressed on radiotherapy plus ipilimumab.

The chain links TRBV5-1 to TRBJ2-7; the D gene is possibly TRBD1 (6 bases). V was trimmed by 6 bases and J by 3 bases, leaving 13 bases between them. The CDR3 has 13 residues. Germline CDR1 SGHRS, CDR2 YFSETQ. This chain's CDR3 is CASTEVQGYEQYF. The CDR3 region has the DNA TGCGCCAGCACCGAGGTACAGGGCTACGAGCAGTACTTC.

The chain couples TRBV19 to TRBJ2-7; D is possibly TRBD2 (5 bases). CDR3 length: 14 amino acids. V was trimmed by 5 bases and J by 6 bases, leaving 17 bases between them. CDR1 is LNHDA and CDR2 is SQIVND in the germline V gene (reference sequence). The CDR3 protein is CASSSRETISEQYF. The CDR3 coding sequence is TGTGCCAGTAGTTCTAGGGAGACGATCAGCGAGCAGTACTTC.

The rearrangement joins TRBV27 to TRBJ2-1; D might be TRBD2 (5 bases). Trimming stripped 5 bases from V and 9 bases from J, with 23 bases between. The CDR3 sequence is 16 residues long. Germline CDR1 is MNHEY and CDR2 is SMNVEV (reference sequence). For the CDR3, the DNA is TGTGCCAGCAGTCTGTCCTCTCAAACTAGGACCTCTGAGCAGTTCTTC. Its translation: CASSLSSQTRTSEQFF.

CDR3 coding DNA: TGTGCCAGCAGCTTAGACGGGACTCCAGGACGGGGCTACACCTTC. Protein sequence: CASSLDGTPGRGYTF. The rearrangement joins TRBV11-2 to TRBJ1-2, with a weak D call TRBD1 (5 bases). CDR3 length equals 15 residues. In germline, CDR1 is SGHAT, CDR2 FQNNGV. The ends were cut back, 0 bases at V and 8 bases at J, with 16 bases in the middle.

Only one count was recorded for this clone. V usage is TRBV5-1 and J usage is TRBJ1-1, with 7 bases identical to TRBD1. The J segment lost 7 bases and the V segment lost 0 bases, leaving 9 bases of the junction unmatched. The CDR3 loop spans 15 amino acids. Germline CDR1 is SGHRS and CDR2 is YFSETQ. The CDR3 DNA sequence: TGCGCCAGCAGCTTGGTTGGAGGGGGCGCGATTGAAGCTTTCTTT. Translation: CASSLVGGGAIEAFF.

This clone was seen more than once but under ten times. The CDR3 bases are TGTGCCAGCAGCCACGGACAGTTTAACTATGGCTACACCTTC. This gives the protein CASSHGQFNYGYTF. The chain couples TRBV7-8 to TRBJ1-2, with D perhaps matching TRBD1 (6 bases). This CDR3 region has 14 residues. In germline, CDR1 is SGHVS, CDR2 FQNEAQ. V lost 5 bases to trimming and J lost 1 base, with 11 bases between them.

The V and J genes are TRBV6-5 and TRBJ1-2; a weak D match, TRBD1 (6 bases). The V and J ends lost 2 bases and 7 bases respectively, with 20 bases between them. The length of the CDR3 is 16 residues. The germline V gene encodes CDR1 MNHEY and CDR2 SVGAGI. The CDR3 loop is CASSYTRKDRMSGYTF. As DNA, the CDR3 is TGTGCCAGCAGTTACACCCGAAAAGACAGGATGAGTGGCTACACCTTC.

This clone was detected once. The chain is built from TRBV7-8 and TRBJ1-6, with 9 positions matching TRBD1. Germline V CDR1 and CDR2: SGHVS, FQNEAQ. The CDR3 covers 14 residues. The J segment lost 10 bases and the V segment lost 4 bases, leaving 5 bases of the junction unmatched. As DNA, the CDR3 is TGTGCCAGCAGCTCCACAGGGGGCGGCTCACCCCTCCACTTT. Translated, it gives CASSSTGGGSPLHF.

The chain uses TRBV29-1 and TRBJ2-7; 10 nucleotides match TRBD2. CDR1 is SQVTM, CDR2 ANQGSEA, per germline. J was trimmed by 0 bases and V by 4 bases; bases with no gene match: 9. The CDR3 runs to 16 residues. CDR3 amino acids: CSVVPSGGFSSYEQYF. The CDR3 coding sequence is TGCAGCGTTGTCCCTAGCGGGGGCTTCAGCTCCTACGAGCAGTACTTC.

The chain links TRBV4-3 to TRBJ2-5, with a possible D match to TRBD2 (6 bases). The V end was cut by 3 bases, the J end by 4 bases, with 15 bases between. The CDR3 loop spans 15 amino acids. The germline gives CDR1 LGHNA, CDR2 YSLEER. Written as DNA, the CDR3 is TGCGCCAGCAGCCAGAACGGGGGAACTGGAGAGACCCAGTACTTC. Protein sequence: CASSQNGGTGETQYF.

This clone was detected once. The rearrangement links TRBV5-1 to TRBJ2-6; D not certain. CDR3 length: 14 residues. Germline CDR1 SGHRS, CDR2 YFSETQ. Trimming removed 5 bases from V and 0 bases from J, with 6 bases in between. The CDR3 loop reads CASRSHSGANVLTF. The CDR3 DNA reads TGCGCCAGCAGGTCCCACTCTGGGGCCAACGTCCTGACTTTC.

The V gene is TRBV9, the J gene TRBJ2-1; perhaps TRBD2 as D (6 bases). The CDR3 sequence is 14 residues long. Germline CDR1 SGDLS, CDR2 YYNGEE. Trimming removed 3 bases at V and 6 bases at J, with 13 bases between. The chain's CDR3 is CASSAPSLANEQFF. CDR3 nucleotides: TGTGCCAGCAGCGCCCCTTCACTAGCCAATGAGCAGTTCTTC.

The gene calls are TRBV14 and TRBJ1-3, with D maybe TRBD1 (5 bases). V was pared by 1 base and J by 11 bases, with 15 bases between. Germline CDR1 SGHDN, CDR2 FVKESK. The CDR3 totals 14 residues. The CDR3 reads CASSQGSGAQAIYF. The CDR3 DNA follows: TGTGCCAGCAGCCAAGGGAGCGGGGCCCAGGCCATATATTTT.

The CDR3 spells CASTPLGTGTYEQYF. Written as DNA, the CDR3 is TGTGCCAGCACTCCTCTAGGGACAGGGACCTACGAGCAGTACTTC. The chain joins TRBV6-1 to TRBJ2-7, with 9 nucleotides matching TRBD1. J gave up 2 bases and V 7 bases, and 9 bases lay outside the gene matches. The CDR3 length is 15 residues. In germline, CDR1 is MNHNS, CDR2 SASEGT.

J is TRBJ2-3 and V is TRBV7-9; TRBD1 matches at 7 bases. The CDR3 extends over 16 amino acids. After removal of 4 bases from V and 1 base from J, the junction contained 8 bases not matched to a gene. Germline V gene data show CDR1 as SEHNR and CDR2 as FQNEAQ (reference sequence). CDR3 region: CASSSAGQVGTDTQYF. CDR3 coding DNA: TGTGCCAGCAGCTCGGCCGGACAGGTCGGCACAGATACGCAGTATTTT.

This clone was observed a few times. V gene TRBV19 combines with J gene TRBJ2-5; 14 bases agree with TRBD2. Germline CDR1 LNHDA, CDR2 SQIVND (reference sequence). V lost 7 bases and J lost 5; bases outside the gene matches: 9. CDR3 length equals 16 residues. The CDR3 reads CASTGLAGGKVETQYF. Here the CDR3 DNA reads TGTGCCAGTACCGGACTAGCGGGGGGCAAGGTGGAGACCCAGTACTTC.

The V call is TRBV19, the J call TRBJ1-5, with D tentatively TRBD1 (5 bases). V lost 6 bases and J lost 3, with 18 bases in between. The germline gives CDR1 LNHDA, CDR2 SQIVND (reference sequence). The CDR3 covers 16 residues. The CDR3 DNA reads TGTGCCAGTAGGTTCTCGGAGGGGACGCCCAATCAGCCCCAGCATTTT. Translating gives CASRFSEGTPNQPQHF. Together with reference TRBV19 and TRBJ1-5, the CDR3 gives the full variable domain: DGGITQSPKYLFRKEGQNVTLSCEQNLNHDAMYWYRQDPGQGLRLIYYSQIVNDFQKGDIAEGYSVSREKKESFPLTVTSAQKNPTAFYLCASRFSEGTPNQPQHFGDGTRLSIL.

The rearrangement joins TRBV19 to TRBJ1-5; 9 bases are shared with TRBD1. Germline-derived CDR1 and CDR2 are LNHDA and SQIVND (reference sequence). With 3 bases clipped from V and 9 bases from J, the junction kept 6 bases outside the gene matches. The CDR3 sequence is 14 residues long. CDR3 protein: CASSIRTGEGPQHF. CDR3 DNA: TGTGCCAGTAGTATCCGGACAGGGGAGGGGCCCCAGCATTTT.

The chain couples TRBV5-5 to TRBJ2-7; a weak D match, TRBD1 (6 bases). The CDR3 extends over 14 amino acids. In germline, CDR1 is SGHKS, CDR2 YYEKEE (reference sequence). Trimming pared 5 bases from V and 0 bases from J, leaving 12 bases between. Here the CDR3 reads CASSQGLSSYEQYF. CDR3 nucleotides: TGTGCCAGCAGTCAGGGGTTAAGCTCCTACGAGCAGTACTTC.

This clone was counted between two and nine times. The J gene is TRBJ2-3, the V gene TRBV6-4, with D unresolved. This CDR3 contains 14 residues. Deletions cut 0 bases from V and 0 bases from J, with 4 bases between. Per germline, CDR1 MRHNA and CDR2 SNTAGT. The CDR3 region is CASSDSGSTDTQYF. CDR3 DNA: TGTGCCAGCAGTGACTCGGGCAGCACAGATACGCAGTATTTT.

The chain employs TRBV12-2 and TRBJ2-3; the tabulated D call, TRBD1, remains unverified against the DNA. TRBV12-2 is a pseudogene segment. The CDR3 consists of 15 residues. CDR3 sequence (DNA): TGTGCAAGTCGCTTACCAACAGGGAGCACAGATACGCAGTATTTT. Translation gives CASRLPTGSTDTQYF.